This TCR beta chain was observed in a study of cytomegalovirus exposure and HLA in healthy donors. Across the study: The platform used for the roughly 130 validation repertoires matched that of the roughly 670 first-cohort repertoires, a later analysis reported.

Findings of the study overall: First-cohort TCR clusters were later found to tend to co-occur in the roughly 130 validation repertoires. A few chains linked to CMV were shown in vitro to be specific for CMV antigens. About 180 TCR beta chains were listed as cytomegalovirus-associated.

With regard to this clone: What it recognizes is unknown.

Some clones are missing from TCRdb's copy, which holds only in-frame ones; the method was immunoSEQ multiplex PCR. The repertoire includes more than 300,000 clones, 70% to 90% of them detected once, and 0.83% sits in the top ten. J lost 4 bases, V lost 1 base, and 7 bases had no gene match. CDR1 and CDR2 (germline): MNHNY, SVGAGI (reference sequence). This CDR3 has 16 amino acids. Sequencing input: PBMCs. This sequence originates from a woman younger than 35 in good health and CMV-seronegative. This sequence joins TRBV6-6 and TRBJ1-3, with TRBD1 identical over 7 bases. The CDR3 here is CASSYLAGGLGNTIYF. The CDR3 DNA reads TGTGCCAGCAGTTACTTAGCAGGGGGGTTGGGAAACACCATATATTTT.